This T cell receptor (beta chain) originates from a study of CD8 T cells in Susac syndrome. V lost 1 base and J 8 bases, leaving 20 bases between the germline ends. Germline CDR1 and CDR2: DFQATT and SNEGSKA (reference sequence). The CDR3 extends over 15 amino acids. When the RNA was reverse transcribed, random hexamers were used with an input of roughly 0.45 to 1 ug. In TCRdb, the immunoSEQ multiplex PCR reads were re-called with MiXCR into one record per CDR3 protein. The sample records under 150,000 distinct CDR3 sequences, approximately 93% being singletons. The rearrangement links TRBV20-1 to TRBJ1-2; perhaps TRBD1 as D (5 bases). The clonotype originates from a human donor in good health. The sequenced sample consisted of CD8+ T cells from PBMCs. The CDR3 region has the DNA TGCAGTGCTAGAGGCCCGAGGGGCGCAACAATGGGCTACACCTTC. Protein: CSARGPRGATMGYTF.